The T cell receptor beta chain under discussion was sequenced for a study of cytotoxic CD8 clonotypes in ibrutinib-treated CLL. Whole-study results and caveats: Circulating CD8+ T-cell counts were tracked by baseline clonality, which exceeded that of age-matched healthy donors.

Note on this clone: Its matching antigen is unknown.

Looked up from germline, CDR1 is SEHNR and CDR2 is FQNEAQ (reference sequence). V was trimmed by 5 bases and J by 1 base, leaving 10 bases between them. CDR3 length: 14 amino acids. Sequencing used immunoSEQ multiplex PCR; TCRdb keeps in-frame clones, though not all of them. The sample consists of about 150,000 clones, 75% to 80% of them appearing once. J is TRBJ2-3 and V is TRBV7-9, with unresolved D. The sample was PBMCs, taken after 24 months of ibrutinib treatment. This sequence originates from a human donor with chronic lymphocytic leukemia. The CDR3 region is CASSLGPGTDTQYF. The CDR3 coding sequence is TGTGCCAGCAGCCTGGGCCCGGGCACAGATACGCAGTATTTT.